This TCR beta chain was captured in a study of OX40 agonist ivuxolimab in advanced cancers. Study results and caveats: Low levels of normalized T-cell clonal expansion also appeared in some nonresponders.

The CDR3 covers 15 residues. The V gene's germline CDR1 is MNHEY and CDR2 SMNVEV (reference sequence). With V trimmed by 2 bases and J by 6 bases, 10 bases remained unmatched. Sequencing used immunoSEQ multiplex PCR; TCRdb keeps in-frame clones, though not all of them. The repertoire consists of 20,000 to 25,000 clones, with approximately 90% occurring once and the leading ten covering 34%. Points on this clone: Its target is unknown.

This chain uses TRBV27 with TRBJ2-7, with 7 bases aligning to TRBD1. The sequenced sample was CD4+ or CD8+ T cells sorted from blood, obtained in a trial of the OX40 agonist ivuxolimab. The TCR sequence derives from an adult with an advanced solid tumor such as melanoma, head and neck, liver or kidney cancer. The CDR3 loop reads CASSLTRDSLGEQYF. The CDR3 coding sequence is TGTGCCAGCAGTTTAACCCGGGACAGTTTGGGCGAGCAGTACTTC.